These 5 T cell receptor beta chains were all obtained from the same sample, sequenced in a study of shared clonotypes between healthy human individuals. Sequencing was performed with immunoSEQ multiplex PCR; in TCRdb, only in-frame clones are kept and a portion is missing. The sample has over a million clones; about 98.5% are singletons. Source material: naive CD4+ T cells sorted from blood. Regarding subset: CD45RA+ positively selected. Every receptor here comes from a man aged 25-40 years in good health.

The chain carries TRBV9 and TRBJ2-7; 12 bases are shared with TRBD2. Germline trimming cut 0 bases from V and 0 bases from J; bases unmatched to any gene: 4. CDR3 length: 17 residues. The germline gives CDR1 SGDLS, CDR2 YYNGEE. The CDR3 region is CASSVGTSGRPSYEQYF. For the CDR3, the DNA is TGTGCCAGCAGCGTAGGCACTAGCGGGAGGCCCTCCTACGAGCAGTACTTC.

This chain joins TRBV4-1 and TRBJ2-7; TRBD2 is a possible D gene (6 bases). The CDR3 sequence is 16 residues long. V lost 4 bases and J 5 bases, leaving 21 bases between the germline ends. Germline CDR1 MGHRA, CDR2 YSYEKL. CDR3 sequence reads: CASSRSLGTLTNEQYF. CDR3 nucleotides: TGCGCCAGCAGCCGGAGTCTCGGGACTCTCACGAACGAGCAGTACTTC.

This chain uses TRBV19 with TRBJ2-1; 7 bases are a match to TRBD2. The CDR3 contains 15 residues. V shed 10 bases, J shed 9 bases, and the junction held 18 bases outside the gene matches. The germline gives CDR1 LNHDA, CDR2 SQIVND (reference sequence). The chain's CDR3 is CAIRTSSRSGGEQFF. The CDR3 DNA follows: TGTGCCATAAGGACGTCTTCCCGTTCGGGGGGTGAGCAGTTCTTC.

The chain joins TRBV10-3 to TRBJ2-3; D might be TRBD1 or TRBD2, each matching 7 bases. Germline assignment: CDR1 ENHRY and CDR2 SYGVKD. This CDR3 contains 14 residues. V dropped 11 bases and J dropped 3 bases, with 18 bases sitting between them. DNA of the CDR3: TGTGCCTCAGGGGGGGAGAGGAGGACAGATACGCAGTATTTT. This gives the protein CASGGERRTDTQYF.

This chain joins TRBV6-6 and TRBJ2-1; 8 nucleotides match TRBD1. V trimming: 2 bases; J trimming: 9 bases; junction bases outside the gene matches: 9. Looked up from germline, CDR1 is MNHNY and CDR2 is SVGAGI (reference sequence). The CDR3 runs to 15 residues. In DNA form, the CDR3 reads TGTGCCAGCAGTTACAACCGACAGGGGTCAGGTGAGCAGTTCTTC. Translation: CASSYNRQGSGEQFF.